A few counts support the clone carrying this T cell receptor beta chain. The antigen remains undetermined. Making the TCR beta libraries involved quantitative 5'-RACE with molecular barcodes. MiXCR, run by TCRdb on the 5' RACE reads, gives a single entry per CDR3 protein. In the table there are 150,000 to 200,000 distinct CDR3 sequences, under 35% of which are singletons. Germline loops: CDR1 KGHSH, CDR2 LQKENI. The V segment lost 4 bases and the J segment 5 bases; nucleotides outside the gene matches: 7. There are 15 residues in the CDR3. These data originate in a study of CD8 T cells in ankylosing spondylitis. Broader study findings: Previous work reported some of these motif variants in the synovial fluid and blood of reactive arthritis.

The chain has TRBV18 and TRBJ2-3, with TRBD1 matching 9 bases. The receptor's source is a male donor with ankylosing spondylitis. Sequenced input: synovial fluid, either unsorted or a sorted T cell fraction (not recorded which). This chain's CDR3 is CASSRTQGAGDTQYF. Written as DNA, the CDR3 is TGTGCCAGCTCACGCACACAGGGGGCAGGAGATACGCAGTATTTT.